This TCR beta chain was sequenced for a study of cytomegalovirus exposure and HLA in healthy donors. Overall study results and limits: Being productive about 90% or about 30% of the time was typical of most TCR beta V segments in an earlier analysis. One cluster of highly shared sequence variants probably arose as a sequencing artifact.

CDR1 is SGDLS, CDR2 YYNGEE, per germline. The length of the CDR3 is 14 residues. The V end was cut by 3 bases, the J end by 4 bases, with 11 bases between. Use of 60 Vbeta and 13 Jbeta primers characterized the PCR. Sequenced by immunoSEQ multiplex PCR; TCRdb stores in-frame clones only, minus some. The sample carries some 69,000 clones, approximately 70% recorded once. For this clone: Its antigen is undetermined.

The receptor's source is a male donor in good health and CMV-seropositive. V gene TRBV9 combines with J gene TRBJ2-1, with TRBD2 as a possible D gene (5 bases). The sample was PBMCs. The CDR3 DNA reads TGTGCCAGCAGCGAGGGAGTAGTGTACAATGAGCAGTTCTTC. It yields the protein CASSEGVVYNEQFF.